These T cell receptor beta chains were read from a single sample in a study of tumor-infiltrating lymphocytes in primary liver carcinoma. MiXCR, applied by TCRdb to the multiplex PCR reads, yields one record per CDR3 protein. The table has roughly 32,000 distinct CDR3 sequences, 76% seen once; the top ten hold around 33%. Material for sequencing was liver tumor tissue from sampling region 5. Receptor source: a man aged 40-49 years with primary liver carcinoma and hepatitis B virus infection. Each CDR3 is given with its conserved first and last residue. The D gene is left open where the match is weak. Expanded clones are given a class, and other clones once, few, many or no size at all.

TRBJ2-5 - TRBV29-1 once CSVEDRAGGETQHF TGCAGCGTAGAAGATCGGGCCGGGGGAGAGACCCAGCACTTC
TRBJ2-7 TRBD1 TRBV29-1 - CSLEERKTGIYKQYF TGCAGCCTTGAAGAGCGAAAGACAGGGATATACAAGCAGTACTTC
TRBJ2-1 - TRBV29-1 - CSATGGAPYEQFF TGCAGCGCTACAGGGGGGGCCCCCTACGAGCAGTTCTTC
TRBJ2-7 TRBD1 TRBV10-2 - CASSESASGTGDERYF TGCGCCAGCAGTGAGTCGGCCTCTGGGACAGGGGACGAGCGGTACTTC
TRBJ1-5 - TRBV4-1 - CAISPDGVNQPQHF TGCGCCATCAGCCCCGACGGGGTTAATCAGCCCCAGCATTTC
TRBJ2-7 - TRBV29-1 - CSGTSSSYEQYF TGTAGTGGTACTAGCAGCTCCTACGAGCAGTACTTC
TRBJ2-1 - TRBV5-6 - CATSLACGLTYNEQFF TGTGCCACCAGCTTGGCGTGCGGACTCACCTACAATGAGCAGTTCTTC
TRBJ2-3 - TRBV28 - CASSLSPGVTNTQYF TGTGCCAGCAGTTTATCCCCGGGAGTCACAAATACGCAGTATTTT
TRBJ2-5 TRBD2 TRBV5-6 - CASSPGLVVQETQYF TGTGCCAGCAGCCCGGGACTAGTTGTACAAGAGACCCAGTACTTC
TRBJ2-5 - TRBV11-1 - CASSGQVGVETQYF TGTGCCAGCAGTGGGCAGGTGGGGGTGGAAACCCAGTACTTC
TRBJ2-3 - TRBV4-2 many CASSREGGGYTDTQYF TGTGCCAGCAGCCGGGAAGGGGGGGGGTACACAGATACGCAGTATTTT
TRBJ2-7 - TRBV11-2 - CASSQGSGRAYEQYF TGTGCCAGCAGCCAAGGGTCAGGAAGAGCCTACGAGCAGTACTTC